The next 13 T cell receptor beta chains were all read from a single sample in a study of cytomegalovirus exposure and HLA in healthy donors. Profiling relied on immunoSEQ multiplex PCR, and the TCRdb table lists in-frame clones only, not all of them. This table holds approximately 60,000 clones, around 92% found once. The sequenced material came from PBMCs. The receptors come from a woman between 18 and 30 years old in good health and CMV-seronegative.

The rearrangement uses TRBV6-6 and TRBJ1-1; D remains ambiguous. The CDR3 sequence is 12 residues long. V was cut by 8 bases and J by 2 bases, with 9 bases left in between. Germline V lookup: CDR1 MNHNY, CDR2 SVGAGI (reference sequence). CDR3 DNA: TGTGCCAGCCGCGAGCTCAACACTGAAGCTTTCTTT. It translates to CASRELNTEAFF.

The V gene is TRBV28, the J gene TRBJ2-1, with 10 bases fitting TRBD2. After removal of 5 bases from V and 9 bases from J, the junction contained 16 bases not matched to a gene. CDR1 is MDHEN, CDR2 SYDVKM, per germline. The CDR3 length is 17 residues. CDR3 sequence: CASSATASGSGLGEQFF. DNA of the CDR3: TGTGCCAGCAGTGCTACGGCTAGCGGGAGTGGGTTGGGTGAGCAGTTCTTC.

This chain connects TRBV4-3 to TRBJ1-1; TRBD1 matches 7 bases. V shed 8 bases, J shed 0 bases, and the junction held 6 bases outside the gene matches. The CDR3 is made up of 14 amino acids. Germline V lookup: CDR1 LGHNA, CDR2 YSLEER. The CDR3 protein is CASRGQTMNTEAFF. DNA for the CDR3: TGCGCCAGCCGGGGACAGACAATGAACACTGAAGCTTTCTTT.

This clone appeared once. The rearrangement links TRBV19 to TRBJ2-1; TRBD1 is a possible D gene (5 bases). Germline loops: CDR1 LNHDA, CDR2 SQIVND (reference sequence). Deletions cut 2 bases from V and 6 bases from J, with 8 bases between. The CDR3 runs 13 residues. In nucleotides, the CDR3 is TGTGCCAGTAGTATATGGACAAGCAATGAGCAGTTCTTC. It codes for CASSIWTSNEQFF.

This clone was counted once. The rearrangement links TRBV4-2 to TRBJ2-3; 12 positions match TRBD2. CDR3 size: 16 residues. V trimming: 0 bases; J trimming: 5 bases; junction bases outside the gene matches: 3. CDR1 and CDR2 from the germline V gene are LGHNA and YNFKEQ. CDR3 sequence reads: CASSQETSGGGDTQYF. In nucleotides, the CDR3 is TGTGCCAGCAGCCAAGAGACTAGCGGGGGTGGAGATACGCAGTATTTT.

This sequence joins TRBV18 and TRBJ1-1, with TRBD1 matching 9 bases. The length of the CDR3 is 17 residues. CDR1 is KGHSH and CDR2 is LQKENI in the germline V gene. Unmatched junction bases numbered 9, after V lost 1 base and J lost 3 bases. In DNA form, the CDR3 reads TGTGCCAGCTCACCACTTTGGACCGACAGGGGGGACACTGAAGCTTTCTTT. Amino acid sequence: CASSPLWTDRGDTEAFF.

The CDR3 nucleotides are TGTGCCAGCAGCTTAGCCCTACGCGGGACCGGGGAGCTGTTTTTT. Translation: CASSLALRGTGELFF. The rearrangement joins TRBV7-9 to TRBJ2-2; perhaps TRBD2 as D (5 bases). This CDR3 comprises 15 residues. Germline V gene lookup returns CDR1 SEHNR and CDR2 FQNEAQ (reference sequence). The V end lost 0 bases, the J end lost 5 bases, and 10 bases lay between the germline ends. The full variable domain, rest sourced from reference TRBV7-9 and TRBJ2-2, is DTGVSQNPRHKITKRGQNVTFRCDPISEHNRLYWYRQTLGQGPEFLTYFQNEAQLEKSRLLSDRFSAERPKGSFSTLEIQRTEQGDSAMYLCASSLALRGTGELFFGEGSRLTVL.

V gene TRBV7-9 combines with J gene TRBJ2-2; D not resolved. This CDR3 is 13 amino acids long. Germline CDR1 and CDR2: SEHNR and FQNEAQ (reference sequence). The germline V and J ends were trimmed by 6 bases and 5 bases, with 10 bases remaining between them. CDR3 bases: TGTGCCAGCAGAAACACCGGGACCGGGGAGCTGTTTTTT. This translates into CASRNTGTGELFF.

This chain connects TRBV5-6 to TRBJ1-1; 9 bases line up with TRBD1. From germline, CDR1 is SGHDT and CDR2 YYEEEE. The CDR3 is made up of 15 amino acids. After removal of 4 bases from V and 7 bases from J, the junction contained 11 bases not matched to a gene. The CDR3 protein is CASSGVGQGNIEAFF. The CDR3 DNA reads TGTGCCAGCAGCGGGGTGGGACAGGGTAATATTGAAGCTTTCTTT.

V and J are TRBV11-2 and TRBJ2-7; 11 positions match TRBD2. Germline loops: CDR1 SGHAT, CDR2 FQNNGV. This CDR3 comprises 16 residues. V lost 7 bases, J lost 4 bases, and 12 bases stayed unmatched. CDR3 in DNA: TGTGCCAGCACCCCCCTCGCGGGACTAGCGGCGTACGAGCAGTACTTC. This translates into CASTPLAGLAAYEQYF.

This clone was observed once. The chain combines TRBV7-2 with TRBJ1-5; D possibly corresponds to TRBD1 (6 bases). Trimming cost V 1 base and J 0 bases, with 7 bases left between them. The CDR3 spans 15 residues. Germline CDR1 reads SGHTA; CDR2 reads FQGNSA. This CDR3 is CASSLGQASNQPQHF. Written as DNA, the CDR3 is TGTGCCAGCAGCTTAGGACAGGCTAGCAATCAGCCCCAGCATTTT.

The chain recombines TRBV29-1 with TRBJ2-7; 7 nucleotides align to TRBD1. J lost 2 bases, V lost 5 bases, and 3 bases had no gene match. Per the germline V gene, CDR1 is SQVTM and CDR2 is ANQGSEA. This CDR3 is built from 12 residues. The chain's CDR3 is CSVRGQAYEQYF. CDR3 sequence (DNA): TGCAGCGTTCGCGGACAGGCCTACGAGCAGTACTTC.

A note on this clone: Sequence at one end of the junction differs from germline and may be a read error. This chain joins TRBV2 and TRBJ2-7, with D unclear. Germline V gene sequence: CDR1 SNHLY, CDR2 FYNNEI. CDR3 length: 14 residues. The DNA for the CDR3 is TGTGCCAGCAATGAAATGGCAGAACCCTACGAGCAGTACTTC. Translation: CASNEMAEPYEQYF.